Each of the 18 T cell receptor beta chains below was sequenced from the same sample in a study of blood T cell repertoires in COVID-19. Method: immunoSEQ multiplex PCR; TCRdb's copy keeps in-frame clones and lacks some. This sample has approximately 260,000 clones; about 86% occur once, and the top ten carry approximately 10%. Sequencing was performed on peripheral blood. The receptors originated from a woman aged 80 or over with acute or convalescent COVID-19.

The chain combines TRBV6-5 with TRBJ2-3; 7 bases agree with TRBD1. V was pared by 5 bases and J by 4 bases, with 9 bases of the junction left unmatched. The CDR3 contains 15 residues. Germline lookup yields CDR1 MNHEY and CDR2 SVGAGI. The CDR3 is CASSIDRVGADTQYF. The CDR3 region has the DNA TGTGCCAGCAGTATCGACAGGGTAGGTGCAGATACGCAGTATTTT.

V and J are TRBV6-1 and TRBJ1-1; possible D gene TRBD1, 6 bases. CDR1 and CDR2 from the germline V gene are MNHNS and SASEGT. The CDR3 has 16 amino acids. V lost 2 bases and J lost 2, with 15 bases in between. The CDR3 DNA is TGTGCCAGCAGTGAACGGGAGGGGGGGGGAAACACTGAAGCTTTCTTT. Protein: CASSEREGGGNTEAFF.

The chain carries TRBV9 and TRBJ2-3; D is possibly TRBD2 (5 bases). CDR3 length: 16 amino acids. Trimming took 4 bases from V and 2 from J, leaving 17 bases between them. Germline V CDR1 and CDR2: SGDLS, YYNGEE. CDR3 sequence: CASSPRGLYLTDTQYF. In nucleotides, the CDR3 is TGTGCCAGCAGCCCTCGAGGACTCTATCTCACAGATACGCAGTATTTT.

The V gene is TRBV7-8, the J gene TRBJ2-4; D is possibly TRBD1 (6 bases). CDR3 length equals 15 residues. V lost 1 base and J lost 1, with 8 bases in between. The germline CDR1 and CDR2 sequences are SGHVS and FQNEAQ. The CDR3 reads CASSLGQAAKNIQYF. CDR3 bases: TGTGCCAGCAGCTTAGGACAGGCGGCCAAAAACATTCAGTACTTC.

The V gene is TRBV6-6, the J gene TRBJ2-4; D is undetermined. Germline lookup yields CDR1 MNHNY and CDR2 SVGAGI (reference sequence). This CDR3 spans 15 amino acids. V lost 6 bases and J 0 bases, leaving 12 bases between the germline ends. CDR3 protein: CASRSNSLAKNIQYF. The CDR3 nucleotides read TGTGCCAGCAGATCTAACAGCCTAGCCAAAAACATTCAGTACTTC.

This chain joins TRBV3-1 (or the pseudogene TRBV3-2) and TRBJ1-3; no clear D gene. CDR1 and CDR2 from the germline V gene are LGHDT and YNNKEL (reference sequence). CDR3 length: 14 residues. V was shortened by 6 bases and J by 0 bases, with 9 bases between the two germline ends. CDR3 sequence (DNA): TGTGCCAGCAGTACCACGAGCTCTGGAAACACCATATATTTT. It is translated as CASSTTSSGNTIYF.

V is TRBV5-5 and J is TRBJ2-1; TRBD2 matches at 7 bases. CDR1 SGHKS and CDR2 YYEKEE come from the germline V gene (reference sequence). The CDR3 covers 17 residues. V dropped 3 bases and J dropped 3; count of bases not matched to a gene: 12. CDR3 in amino acids: CASSSIPSGGGYNEQFF. DNA of the CDR3: TGTGCCAGCAGCTCCATCCCATCCGGCGGGGGCTACAATGAGCAGTTCTTC.

J is TRBJ1-5 and V is TRBV10-2; the match to TRBD1 covers 12 bases. J gave up 7 bases and V 3 bases, and 7 bases lay outside the gene matches. The germline CDR1 and CDR2 sequences are WSHSY and SAAADI. CDR3 size: 16 residues. CDR3 coding DNA: TGCGCCAGCAGTGAACCCGGGACAGGGGGCAGACAGCCCCAGCATTTT. It encodes CASSEPGTGGRQPQHF.

J is TRBJ1-4 and V is TRBV2, with a weak D call TRBD1 (6 bases). Trimming took off 4 bases at V and 4 bases at J, with 13 bases between the two ends. The CDR3 spans 15 residues. Germline-derived CDR1 and CDR2 are SNHLY and FYNNEI. This CDR3 reads CASSGGGRNNEKLFF. The DNA of the CDR3 is TGTGCCAGCAGTGGGGGGGGCCGAAATAATGAAAAACTGTTTTTT.

This chain uses TRBV11-2 with TRBJ2-1; 9 bases map to TRBD2. Germline loops: CDR1 SGHAT, CDR2 FQNNGV. The CDR3 has 16 residues. After removal of 1 base from V and 4 bases from J, the junction contained 5 bases not matched to a gene. CDR3 in amino acids: CASSLVVAGAYNEQFF. The CDR3 DNA sequence: TGTGCCAGCAGCTTAGTAGTAGCGGGGGCGTACAATGAGCAGTTCTTC.

Worth noting for this clone: The sample holds other DNA sequences that translate to the same CDR3. The chain combines TRBV7-9 with TRBJ1-1; D is possibly TRBD1 (5 bases). The germline V and J ends were trimmed by 5 bases and 3 bases, with 10 bases remaining between them. There are 13 residues in the CDR3. Germline values: CDR1 SEHNR, CDR2 FQNEAQ (reference sequence). CDR3 in DNA: TGTGCCAGCAGCCGGGCGGGGGACACTGAAGCTTTCTTT. Its protein product is CASSRAGDTEAFF.

The chain uses TRBV19 and TRBJ2-7; 7 nucleotides agree with TRBD1. The germline gives CDR1 LNHDA, CDR2 SQIVND (reference sequence). This CDR3 spans 20 amino acids. Trimming took 4 bases from V and 3 from J; bases not matched to a gene: 24. Written as DNA, the CDR3 is TGTGCCAGTAGTAAAAAAACTACCGGGACAGCCGATCCCCATTACTACGAGCAGTACTTC. Translation: CASSKKTTGTADPHYYEQYF.

The V call is TRBV3-1 (or the pseudogene TRBV3-2), the J call TRBJ2-5; 13 bases fit TRBD2. The J segment lost 5 bases and the V segment lost 2 bases, leaving 8 bases of the junction unmatched. The length of the CDR3 is 17 residues. Germline CDR1 LGHDT, CDR2 YNNKEL (reference sequence). CDR3 loop: CASSQTSGGGTRETQYF. CDR3 nucleotide sequence: TGTGCCAGCAGCCAAACTAGCGGGGGGGGAACCCGGGAGACCCAGTACTTC.

The J gene is TRBJ1-4, the V gene TRBV23-1; D gene ambiguous. TRBV23-1 is assigned to the ORF class and has an uncertain function. The CDR3 runs to 16 residues. Trimming left V 0 bases short and J 3 bases short, with 11 bases between. CDR3: CASSQSVPGANEKLFF. The CDR3 DNA sequence: TGCGCCAGCAGTCAATCAGTCCCCGGGGCTAATGAAAAACTGTTTTTT.

The chain carries TRBV25-1 and TRBJ2-2, with D possibly TRBD2 on 6 matching bases. V gave up 0 bases and J gave up 6 bases, with 11 bases separating them. Germline lookup yields CDR1 MGHDK and CDR2 SYGVNS. The CDR3 is 15 amino acids. The CDR3 is CASSEYAQRAGELFF. In DNA form, the CDR3 reads TGTGCCAGCAGTGAATATGCCCAGCGGGCCGGGGAGCTGTTTTTT.

The genes are TRBV12-3 or TRBV12-4 and TRBJ2-1, with D possibly TRBD2 on 5 matching bases. V was cut by 5 bases and J by 2 bases, with 7 bases left in between. This CDR3 spans 13 amino acids. CDR3 region: CASSLGTYNEQFF. The CDR3 region has the DNA TGTGCCAGCAGTCTCGGGACCTACAATGAGCAGTTCTTC.

The V call is TRBV28, the J call TRBJ1-5, with D unresolved. Trimming shortened V by 6 bases and J by 7 bases, and 19 bases separated the two germline ends. The CDR3 contains 15 residues. Germline CDR1 is MDHEN and CDR2 is SYDVKM. The CDR3 spells CASSTPAARLQPQHF. Written as DNA, the CDR3 is TGTGCCAGCAGCACCCCCGCAGCTAGGCTGCAGCCCCAGCATTTT.

The V call is TRBV5-4, the J call TRBJ2-3; 11 bases map to TRBD2. Trimming at V came to 4 bases and at J to 6 bases, leaving 7 bases not matched to a gene. The CDR3 totals 15 residues. Germline V gives CDR1 SGHNT, CDR2 YYREEE (reference sequence). The CDR3 region is CASSRSGGAGDTQYF. The CDR3 region has the DNA TGTGCCAGCAGCCGTAGCGGGGGGGCGGGGGATACGCAGTATTTT.